A selection of T cell receptor beta chains follows, all from one sample in a study of T cells in Graves' hyperthyroidism and ophthalmopathy. Each CDR3 protein is one row after TCRdb ran MiXCR on the multiplex PCR reads. The sample includes about 55,000 distinct CDR3 sequences, approximately 53% seen only once; the top ten take about 3.6%. Source material: blood. Source of these receptors: a woman aged 60-75 years with Graves' ophthalmopathy. CDR3s include the opening cysteine and the closing phenylalanine or tryptophan. Each record gives: D gene, V gene, clone size, J gene, CDR3 protein, CDR3 DNA. The D gene is left open where the match is weak. Size values are once, few and many counts, or a class for expanded clones, and some rows have none.

-,TRBV6-4,many,TRBJ2-1,CASSDGAETYNEQFF,TGTGCCAGCAGTGACGGGGCCGAAACCTACAATGAGCAGTTCTTC
-,TRBV2,-,TRBJ2-7,CASSLLSTTLPGEQYF,TGCGCCAGCAGCTTGCTCAGTACAACTTTACCGGGAGAGCAGTACTTC
-,TRBV10-2,-,TRBJ2-1,CASRLTGSSYEQFF,TGCGCCAGCAGGCTTACCGGGAGCTCCTACGAGCAGTTCTTC
TRBD1,TRBV28,many,TRBJ2-7,CASTEKTGGAWHEQYF,TGTGCCAGCACCGAAAAGACAGGGGGCGCATGGCACGAGCAGTACTTC
TRBD2,TRBV20-1,-,TRBJ2-7,CSADRTSGGAIDEQYF,TGCAGTGCAGATAGGACTAGCGGGGGGGCCATCGACGAGCAGTACTTC
TRBD2,TRBV3-1,-,TRBJ2-6,CASSQERLAGGRAGANVLTF,TGTGCCAGCAGCCAAGAAAGGCTAGCGGGAGGGAGAGCTGGGGCCAACGTCCTGACTTTC
TRBD2,TRBV20-1,-,TRBJ2-5,CSARGLAGETQYF,TGCAGTGCTAGAGGACTAGCGGGAGAGACCCAGTACTTC
TRBD1,TRBV5-5,many,TRBJ1-5,CASSWQGDHQPQHF,TGTGCCAGCAGCTGGCAGGGGGACCATCAGCCCCAGCATTTT
-,TRBV5-8,many,TRBJ1-1,CASSLAEGFMNTEAFF,TGTGCCAGCAGCTTGGCCGAGGGCTTCATGAACACTGAAGCTTTCTTT
-,TRBV6-4,-,TRBJ1-6,CASSDSTVGRDNSPLHF,TGTGCCAGCAGTGACTCGACGGTGGGTCGCGATAATTCACCCCTCCACTTT
-,TRBV6-1,-,TRBJ1-2,CDGSYSSGNYGYTF,TGTGACGGCAGTTACTCGTCAGGTAACTATGGCTACACCTTC
-,TRBV20-1,-,TRBJ2-7,CSARDREYEQYF,TGCAGTGCTAGAGACCGGGAGTACGAGCAGTACTTC
TRBD1,TRBV7-9,once,TRBJ2-4,CASSSWTGEDIQYF,TGTGCCAGCAGCTCGTGGACAGGGGAGGACATTCAGTACTTC
TRBD1,TRBV29-1,once,TRBJ1-5,CSATGQTDQPQHF,TGCAGCGCGACGGGACAGACTGATCAGCCCCAGCATTTT
TRBD2,TRBV12-3/TRBV12-4,-,TRBJ2-7,CASSPTSGVYEQYF,TGTGCCAGCAGCCCGACTAGCGGGGTGTACGAGCAGTACTTC
TRBD2,TRBV27,many,TRBJ2-1,CASTERGANEQFF,TGTGCCAGCACCGAGCGGGGGGCGAATGAGCAGTTCTTC
-,TRBV4-2,many,TRBJ2-7,CASSQVVEAAYEQYF,TGTGCCAGCAGCCAAGTTGTGGAGGCCGCCTACGAGCAGTACTTC
TRBD2,TRBV29-1,once,TRBJ2-1,CSVGSGGASANEQFF,TGCAGCGTAGGTAGCGGGGGGGCTTCCGCTAATGAGCAGTTCTTC
TRBD1,TRBV7-9,-,TRBJ2-1,CASSPGTGGVHTEQFF,TGTGCCAGCAGCCCTGGGACAGGGGGCGTTCACACTGAGCAGTTCTTC
-,TRBV15,-,TRBJ1-1,CATGRVDSEAFF,TGTGCCACAGGCAGAGTTGACAGCGAAGCTTTCTTT
-,TRBV6-6,many,TRBJ1-3,CASSYEGNTIYF,TGTGCCAGCAGTTATGAGGGAAACACCATATATTTT
-,TRBV7-2,-,TRBJ1-1,CASSQDGGQGGTEAFF,TGTGCCAGCAGCCAAGATGGGGGGCAGGGAGGCACTGAAGCTTTCTTT
-,TRBV11-2,-,TRBJ2-5,CASSLGAGGGTETQYF,TGTGCCAGCAGCTTAGGGGCAGGGGGGGGCACAGAGACCCAGTACTTC
-,TRBV10-3,medium-sized,TRBJ1-1,CAITDRGYTEAFF,TGTGCCATCACGGACAGAGGTTACACTGAAGCTTTCTTT
TRBD1,TRBV6-2/TRBV6-3,many,TRBJ1-2,CASRLTGGGSYTF,TGTGCCAGCCGACTTACAGGGGGCGGCAGCTACACCTTC
-,TRBV19,many,TRBJ2-5,CASTYRAGRGETQYF,TGTGCCAGTACTTATAGGGCAGGGAGGGGGGAGACCCAGTACTTC
TRBD1,TRBV5-1,many,TRBJ2-5,CASSLGTGFETQYF,TGCGCCAGCAGCTTGGGGACAGGTTTCGAGACCCAGTACTTC